This is a list of T cell receptor beta chains from one sample in a study of PD-L1 blockade in urothelial cancer. Some clones are missing from TCRdb's copy, which holds only in-frame ones; the method was immunoSEQ multiplex PCR. The profile covers 48,000 or so clones, with around 90% appearing a single time and roughly 15% taken by the ten largest. Here the sequenced sample was PBMCs, taken around atezolizumab (anti-PD-L1) treatment. These receptors originate from a woman aged 60-75 years with urothelial cancer. Each CDR3 is given without its conserved first and last residue. Fields, in order: CDR3 protein, J gene, V gene.

cdr3_aa: ASKTGTYGYT; j_call: TRBJ1-2; v_call: TRBV19
cdr3_aa: ASSLERERETQY; j_call: TRBJ2-5; v_call: TRBV7-9
cdr3_aa: ASSLREARVAT; j_call: TRBJ1-2; v_call: TRBV7-9
cdr3_aa: ASSQVWAGGEGRGDTQY; j_call: TRBJ2-3; v_call: TRBV4-3
cdr3_aa: ASSPRTSDADTQY; j_call: TRBJ2-3; v_call: TRBV18
cdr3_aa: ASSWSDHSGNTIY; j_call: TRBJ1-3; v_call: TRBV19
cdr3_aa: ASSSTRNTEAF; j_call: TRBJ1-1; v_call: TRBV7-6
cdr3_aa: ASSFGLAETDTQY; j_call: TRBJ2-3; v_call: TRBV5-5
cdr3_aa: ASSYTRGSGNTIY; j_call: TRBJ1-3; v_call: TRBV4-3
cdr3_aa: ASSLEAGTEAF; j_call: TRBJ1-1; v_call: TRBV7-9
cdr3_aa: ASSLQGAGKLF; j_call: TRBJ1-4; v_call: TRBV6-5
cdr3_aa: ASSIEASYEQY; j_call: TRBJ2-7; v_call: TRBV6-1
cdr3_aa: ASSRLDRGSVYGYT; j_call: TRBJ1-2; v_call: TRBV4-2
cdr3_aa: ASSLTDRGTGELF; j_call: TRBJ2-2; v_call: TRBV11-3
cdr3_aa: SVGRSTDTQY; j_call: TRBJ2-3; v_call: TRBV29-1
cdr3_aa: ASTLDSKSTDTQY; j_call: TRBJ2-3; v_call: TRBV9
cdr3_aa: ASSAYLAGEETQY; j_call: TRBJ2-5; v_call: TRBV9
cdr3_aa: ATSPGEGVYTEAF; j_call: TRBJ1-1; v_call: TRBV15
cdr3_aa: ASSYDRGREQY; j_call: TRBJ2-7; v_call: TRBV5-4
cdr3_aa: ASSVGQVSDTQY; j_call: TRBJ2-3; v_call: TRBV9
cdr3_aa: ASSYLAGGGTDTQY; j_call: TRBJ2-3; v_call: TRBV6-6
cdr3_aa: ASSQLIPGTGHGYT; j_call: TRBJ1-2; v_call: TRBV4-3
cdr3_aa: ASSLAGMNTEAF; j_call: TRBJ1-1; v_call: TRBV5-1
cdr3_aa: ASSKGDSETQY; j_call: TRBJ2-5; v_call: TRBV11-3
cdr3_aa: ASSTIRTVMNQPQH; j_call: TRBJ1-5; v_call: TRBV19
cdr3_aa: ASSNREYSYEQY; j_call: TRBJ2-7; v_call: TRBV19
cdr3_aa: ASTQPSGSGAYGYT; j_call: TRBJ1-2; v_call: TRBV19
cdr3_aa: ATSTRTDRLSNEQF; j_call: TRBJ2-1; v_call: TRBV15
cdr3_aa: ASGRGQGRDEQF; j_call: TRBJ2-1; v_call: TRBV12-5
cdr3_aa: ASSQGLARTQETQY; j_call: TRBJ2-5; v_call: TRBV11-3
cdr3_aa: ASQLHSYQETQY; j_call: TRBJ2-5; v_call: TRBV27
cdr3_aa: ASSEARLAGGLSTDTQY; j_call: TRBJ2-3; v_call: TRBV2
cdr3_aa: ASRDATSGDYEQY; j_call: TRBJ2-7; v_call: TRBV10-2
cdr3_aa: ASSFPKDRGIRSPETQY; j_call: TRBJ2-5; v_call: TRBV28
cdr3_aa: ASSLFPSASYEQY; j_call: TRBJ2-7; v_call: TRBV28
cdr3_aa: ASSPLPGQDEQY; j_call: TRBJ2-7; v_call: TRBV18
cdr3_aa: ASSQGRNTEAF; j_call: TRBJ1-1; v_call: TRBV13
cdr3_aa: ASSEGQPRSFVVF; j_call: TRBJ2-7; v_call: TRBV2
cdr3_aa: ASKGVEGGTDTQY; j_call: TRBJ2-3; v_call: TRBV19
cdr3_aa: ASSTRTGSTDTQY; j_call: TRBJ2-3; v_call: TRBV7-8
cdr3_aa: ASSQGVYEQY; j_call: TRBJ2-7; v_call: TRBV18
cdr3_aa: ASSVARDAEESGANVLT; j_call: TRBJ2-6; v_call: TRBV9
cdr3_aa: ASSRGTSGGAGELF; j_call: TRBJ2-2; v_call: TRBV7-3
cdr3_aa: ASSLTTNSNQPQH; j_call: TRBJ1-5; v_call: TRBV5-5
cdr3_aa: ASSVRGYSNSPLH; j_call: TRBJ1-6; v_call: TRBV9
cdr3_aa: ASSLYGGDNYGYT; j_call: TRBJ1-2; v_call: TRBV5-1
cdr3_aa: ASRTTGDQPQH; j_call: TRBJ1-5; v_call: TRBV6-5
cdr3_aa: ASSQGKGGRADTQY; j_call: TRBJ2-3; v_call: TRBV4-1
cdr3_aa: ASSYDRLNTEAF; j_call: TRBJ1-1; v_call: TRBV6-6
cdr3_aa: ASSPGGATYEQY; j_call: TRBJ2-7; v_call: TRBV5-1
cdr3_aa: ARAGGLGYYNEQF; j_call: TRBJ2-1; v_call: TRBV2
cdr3_aa: ASSLNLVGGEQY; j_call: TRBJ2-7; v_call: TRBV14